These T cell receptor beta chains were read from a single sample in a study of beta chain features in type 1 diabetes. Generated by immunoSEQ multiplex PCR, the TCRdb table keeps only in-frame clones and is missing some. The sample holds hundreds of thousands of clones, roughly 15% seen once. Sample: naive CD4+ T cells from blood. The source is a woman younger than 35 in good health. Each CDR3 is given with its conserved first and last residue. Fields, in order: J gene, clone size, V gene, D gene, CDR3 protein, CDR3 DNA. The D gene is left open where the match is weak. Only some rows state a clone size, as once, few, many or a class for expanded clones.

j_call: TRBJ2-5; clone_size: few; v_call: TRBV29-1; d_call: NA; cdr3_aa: CSGRRGQETQYF; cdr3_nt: TGCAGCGGGAGGCGCGGACAAGAGACCCAGTACTTC
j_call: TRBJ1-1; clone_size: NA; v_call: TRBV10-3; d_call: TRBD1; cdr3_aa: CAIRQQGSTEAFF; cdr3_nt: TGTGCCATCAGGCAACAGGGGAGCACTGAAGCTTTCTTT
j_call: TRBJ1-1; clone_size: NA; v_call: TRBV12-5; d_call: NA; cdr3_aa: CASAKQGLNTEAFF; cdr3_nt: TGTGCTAGTGCCAAACAGGGATTGAACACTGAAGCTTTCTTT
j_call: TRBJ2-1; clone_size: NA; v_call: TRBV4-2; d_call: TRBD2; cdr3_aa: CASSQEHGTSGNNEQFF; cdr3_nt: TGTGCCAGCAGCCAGGAACACGGGACTAGCGGGAACAATGAGCAGTTCTTC
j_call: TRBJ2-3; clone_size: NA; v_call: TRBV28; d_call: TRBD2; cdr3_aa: CASSQELAGVATQYF; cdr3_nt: TGTGCCAGCAGTCAGGAACTAGCGGGAGTTGCTACGCAGTATTTT
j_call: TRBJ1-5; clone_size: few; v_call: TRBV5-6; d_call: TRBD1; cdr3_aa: CASSVGGRGDQPQHF; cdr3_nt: TGTGCCAGCAGTGTCGGCGGCAGGGGGGATCAGCCCCAGCATTTT
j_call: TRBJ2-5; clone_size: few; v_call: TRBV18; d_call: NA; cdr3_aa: CASSAGTQETQYF; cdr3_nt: TGTGCCAGCTCGGCCGGGACCCAAGAGACCCAGTACTTC
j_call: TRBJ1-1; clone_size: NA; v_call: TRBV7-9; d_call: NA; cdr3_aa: CASSPLLGLDAEAFF; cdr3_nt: TGTGCCAGCAGCCCCTTATTGGGGCTGGACGCTGAAGCTTTCTTT
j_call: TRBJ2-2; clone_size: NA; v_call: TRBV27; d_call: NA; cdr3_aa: CASSSGHYTGELFF; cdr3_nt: TGTGCCAGCAGTTCGGGACATTACACCGGGGAGCTGTTTTTT
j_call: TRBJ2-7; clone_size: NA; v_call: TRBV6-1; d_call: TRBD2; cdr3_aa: CASSEAGTSGRYEQYF; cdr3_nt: TGTGCCAGCAGTGAAGCCGGGACTAGCGGGAGGTACGAGCAGTACTTC
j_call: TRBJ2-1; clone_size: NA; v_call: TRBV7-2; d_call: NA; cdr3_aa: CASSFGQGLNEQFF; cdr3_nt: TGTGCCAGCAGCTTCGGGCAGGGGTTAAATGAGCAGTTCTTC
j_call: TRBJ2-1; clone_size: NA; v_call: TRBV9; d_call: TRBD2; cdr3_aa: CASSVGGSGGEQFF; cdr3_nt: TGTGCCAGCAGCGTAGGCGGGAGTGGAGGAGAGCAGTTCTTC
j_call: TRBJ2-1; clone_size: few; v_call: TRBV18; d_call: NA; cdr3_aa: CASSQLVGSYNEQFF; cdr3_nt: TGTGCCAGCTCACAACTAGTCGGCTCCTACAATGAGCAGTTCTTC
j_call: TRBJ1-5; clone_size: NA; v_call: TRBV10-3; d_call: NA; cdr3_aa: CAISGVLDQPQHF; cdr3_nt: TGTGCCATCAGTGGGGTACTAGATCAGCCCCAGCATTTT
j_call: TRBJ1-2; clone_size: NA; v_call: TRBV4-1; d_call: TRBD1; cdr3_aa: CASNDAGTANYGYTF; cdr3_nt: TGTGCCAGCAACGACGCAGGGACAGCTAACTATGGCTACACCTTC
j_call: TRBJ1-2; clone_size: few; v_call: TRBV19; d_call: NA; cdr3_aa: CASSNAGRTAFGYTF; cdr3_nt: TGTGCCAGTAGTAATGCCGGCAGAACCGCCTTTGGCTACACCTTC
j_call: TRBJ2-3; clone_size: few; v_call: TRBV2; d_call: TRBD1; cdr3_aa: CAVARDRGPDTQYF; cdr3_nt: TGTGCCGTAGCCCGGGACAGGGGGCCAGATACGCAGTATTTT
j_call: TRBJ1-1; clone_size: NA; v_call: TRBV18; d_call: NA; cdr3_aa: CASSQVNTEAFF; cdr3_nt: TGTGCCAGCTCACAGGTGAACACTGAAGCTTTCTTT
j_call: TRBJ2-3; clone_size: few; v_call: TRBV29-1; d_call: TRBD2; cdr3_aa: CSVEPAGSTDTQYF; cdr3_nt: TGCAGCGTTGAGCCAGCGGGAAGCACAGATACGCAGTATTTT
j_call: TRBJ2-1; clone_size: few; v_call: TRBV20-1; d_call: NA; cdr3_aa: CSANSYNEQFF; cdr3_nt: TGCAGTGCTAACAGTTACAATGAGCAGTTCTTC
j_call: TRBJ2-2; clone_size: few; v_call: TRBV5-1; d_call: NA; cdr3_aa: CASSLGRTVNTGELFF; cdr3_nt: TGCGCCAGCAGCTTGGGGCGGACAGTGAACACCGGGGAGCTGTTTTTT